The rows below give T cell receptor beta chains drawn from one sample of a study of spatial heterogeneity in lung cancer. MiXCR was run by TCRdb on the 5' RACE reads, yielding one entry per CDR3 protein. Among about 94,000 distinct CDR3 sequences listed, just under 20% were seen once. The starting material was PBMCs, obtained at follow-up. These TCRs come from a male donor with early-stage non-small cell lung cancer. Both conserved end residues are part of each CDR3. The D gene is left open where the match is weak. Size is omitted from some rows. Given values are once, few, many or a class for expanded clones.

abundance,d_gene,j_gene,v_gene,CDR3aa
-,-,TRBJ1-4,TRBV5-1,CASSLVAGEKLFF
few,-,TRBJ2-5,TRBV7-6,CASSSGSLETQYF
few,-,TRBJ1-5,TRBV27,CASSLKGYQPQHF
-,TRBD1,TRBJ2-5,TRBV18,CASSPRQGKKETQYF
few,-,TRBJ1-4,TRBV6-5,CASSYDTTNEKLFF
few,-,TRBJ1-2,TRBV7-9,CASSLDVVGGYTF
-,-,TRBJ2-2,TRBV9,CASSPGPNTGELFF
many,-,TRBJ2-3,TRBV5-6,CASSFRAILGEGTDTQYF
-,-,TRBJ1-1,TRBV2,CASSGRGSVTEAFF
few,TRBD2,TRBJ2-1,TRBV7-8,CASSDGTSGRPSYNEQFF
many,-,TRBJ2-3,TRBV19,CASSLGTGRDTQYF
many,TRBD1,TRBJ2-2,TRBV24-1,CATSDSDRESTGELFF
few,TRBD1,TRBJ1-1,TRBV27,CASRPQGRNTEAFF
-,-,TRBJ2-7,TRBV5-1,CASSLGTETYEQYF
few,-,TRBJ1-1,TRBV20-1,CSARPPSRVDTEAFF
few,-,TRBJ2-2,TRBV7-2,CASSLSGFGGELFF
many,-,TRBJ2-3,TRBV4-2,CASSQYSTDTQYF
-,TRBD1,TRBJ2-7,TRBV7-6,CASSLAPQGAKNEQYF
-,-,TRBJ2-1,TRBV5-3,CARSPGVGNLVHNEQFF
-,TRBD1,TRBJ1-1,TRBV2,CASRSDRGGNTEAFF
-,-,TRBJ1-2,TRBV6-1,CASTLTGARGNYGYTF
few,-,TRBJ1-2,TRBV18,CASSPAGLYGYTF
few,-,TRBJ2-4,TRBV20-1,CSARDFLRASRGIQYF
-,TRBD2,TRBJ2-5,TRBV7-2,CASSSPGLAGGKETQYF
-,-,TRBJ1-2,TRBV7-2,CASSLALPQGDGYTF
-,-,TRBJ1-1,TRBV19,CASSPALRGEAFF
-,TRBD2,TRBJ2-3,TRBV12-3/TRBV12-4,CASSSGLAGQTDTQYF